This T cell receptor (beta chain) came from a study of blood T cell repertoires in COVID-19 (dated by TCRdb to about 2020). Study-level background: The collaborator samples originated in the United States, Italy and Spain and spanned the acute and convalescent phases of COVID-19. The prospective study material was composed of cDNA or gDNA derived from T cells, B-cell-depleted T cells, or PBMCs. The dataset comprised deeply sampled blood TCRbeta repertoires from subjects exposed to, actively infected with, or recovered from COVID-19. The repertoires were made available in a free public database intended to serve as a resource for research on the immune response to SARS-CoV-2. The samples were drawn from the first 160 participants of the ongoing ImmuneRACE study and from 950 to 1,500 subjects provided by 6 global collaborators. Sample metadata almost always included a de-identified subject ID, COVID-19 status, age in years and sex. Where available, HLA class I and class II types were taken from metadata supplied by the sample provider and were not determined by assay-based typing.

Whole blood was collected in K2EDTA tubes by collaborating institutions according to the institutions' own protocols. For TCRbeta analysis, collaborators shipped samples as frozen whole blood, isolated PBMCs, or DNA extracted from either of those sample types. The V end loses 4 bases and the J end loses 1 base, and a stretch of 6 bases separates them. The CDR3, cysteine through phenylalanine, is 12 amino acids long. Only the CDR3 portion is preserved as DNA: 36 bases, with reading frame beginning at the first base. The germline V gene (reference sequence) sets CDR1 to GTSNPN and CDR2 to SVGIG. General study outcomes and caveats: Clinical and demographic metadata were provided uncurated, with the amount varying by source and participant.

TCRbeta CDR3 regions were amplified from genomic DNA using the immunoSEQ Assay, a bias-controlled multiplex PCR. Regarding the original processing steps: The number of nucleated cells in each sample was estimated by amplification of reference gene primers within the assay. Sequence reads were collapsed and filtered to measure the absolute abundance of every unique TCRbeta CDR3 rearrangement. For each sample, productive Simpson clonality was calculated as the square root of Simpson's diversity index across productive rearrangements. As stored in TCRdb, this immuneACCESS dataset retains in-frame rearrangements with V and J assigned. A fraction of the clones does not appear; measured against another copy, unresolved V genes explain less than half of the discrepancy, and the remainder lacks a known reason. The DNA was the basis for D and trimming; V, J and clone size are from that table. For this sample there are 160,000 or so clones; 75% to 85% appear just once. The biggest ten clones account for under 13% of the sample.

To note about this clone: The clone's antigen remains unknown. No per-base quality is available; no much larger clone lies one base away.

The receptor's source is a human donor in a cohort sampled during active COVID-19. The sample comprised peripheral blood. The chain links TRBV30 with TRBJ2-3; no D gene call is confident. The encoded CDR3 is CAWTSGTDTQYF. The DNA is TGTGCCTGGACTAGTGGCACAGATACGCAGTATTTT.